The present entry profiles one TCR beta chain with its context. What it binds is not known. The sample is drawn from a study of blood T cells in healthy people across ages. Findings and caveats of the study: As naive T cell percentage varied, TCR beta diversity correlated strongly with it. Higher diversity, along with more naive CD4+ cells, distinguished long-lived donors from aged donors.

This CDR3 contains 19 residues. Deletions cut 2 bases from V and 0 bases from J, with 20 bases between. Germline assignment: CDR1 GTSNPN and CDR2 SVGIG (reference sequence). A minimum of 7 million PBMCs was isolated per sample. The amount of total RNA extracted per sample was at least 6 micrograms. A J-beta primer mix and a sample-barcoded 5' primer were used in a second PCR of roughly 7 to 12 cycles. TCRdb re-analysed the 5' RACE reads in MiXCR, keeping a single row per CDR3 protein. The sample lists around 650,000 distinct CDR3 sequences, approximately 40% occurring once. This chain joins TRBV30 and TRBJ2-6; maybe TRBD2 (6 bases). Input material: blood. The sequence was obtained from a man older than 75 in good health. CDR3 in DNA: TGTGCCTGGAGTCCCATAGGGACTCTCGGACCCTCTGGGGCCAACGTCCTGACTTTC. The encoded protein is CAWSPIGTLGPSGANVLTF.